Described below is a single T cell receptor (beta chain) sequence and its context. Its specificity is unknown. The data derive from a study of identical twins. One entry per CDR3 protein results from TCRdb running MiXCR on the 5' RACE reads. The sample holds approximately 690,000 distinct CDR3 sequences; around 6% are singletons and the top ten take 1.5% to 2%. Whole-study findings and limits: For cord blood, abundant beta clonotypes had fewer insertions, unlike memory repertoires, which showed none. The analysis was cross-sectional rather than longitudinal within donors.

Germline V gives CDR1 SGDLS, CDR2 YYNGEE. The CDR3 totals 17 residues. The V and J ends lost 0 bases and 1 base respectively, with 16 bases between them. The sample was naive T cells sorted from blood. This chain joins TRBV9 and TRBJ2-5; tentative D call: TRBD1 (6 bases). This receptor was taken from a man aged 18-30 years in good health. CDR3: CASSVGRSGDPQETQYF. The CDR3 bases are TGTGCCAGCAGCGTAGGGAGGTCAGGGGACCCCCAAGAGACCCAGTACTTC.